The 21 T cell receptor beta chains presented below share a single source sample, sequenced in a study of early T cells in non-severe SARS-CoV-2 infection. TCRdb itself ran the 5' RACE reads through MiXCR, one entry per CDR3 protein. The sample lists tens of thousands of distinct CDR3 sequences; around 6.6% were seen once. The sequenced sample was whole blood, obtained at baseline. The receptor source for this set is an adult who was a healthcare worker with PCR-confirmed SARS-CoV-2 infection or an uninfected control (not recorded which).

This clonotype was seen many times. The rearrangement joins TRBV20-1 to TRBJ1-2, with TRBD1 identical over 9 bases. V was pared by 6 bases and J by 4 bases, with 15 bases of the junction left unmatched. The CDR3 runs to 16 residues. Germline CDR1 reads DFQATT; CDR2 reads SNEGSKA (reference sequence). CDR3 DNA sequence: TGCAGTGCGCCGGGACAGGGAGGATTTAGTACCTATGGCTACACCTTC. Protein: CSAPGQGGFSTYGYTF.

CDR3 bases: TGTGCCAGCAGCTTGTTTACTAGCACAGATACGCAGTATTTT. Translated: CASSLFTSTDTQYF. The chain employs TRBV5-4 and TRBJ2-3; D gene ambiguous. V lost 1 base to trimming and J lost 0 bases, with 6 bases between them. In germline, CDR1 is SGHNT, CDR2 YYREEE (reference sequence). There are 14 residues in the CDR3.

The V gene is TRBV7-2, the J gene TRBJ2-3; 7 bases fit TRBD1. After removal of 5 bases from V and 5 bases from J, the junction contained 4 bases not matched to a gene. The CDR3 sequence is 13 residues long. Germline CDR1 SGHTA, CDR2 FQGNSA. The CDR3 DNA reads as TGTGCCAGCAGCAAGGGACAGAAAGATACGCAGTATTTT. Translating it yields CASSKGQKDTQYF.

The table lists this clonotype with many counts. As DNA, the CDR3 is TGTGCCAGCAGCTTTAGCGGGGTGAGCGCAGATACGCAGTATTTT. It codes for CASSFSGVSADTQYF. The chain employs TRBV6-6 and TRBJ2-3, with 8 bases lining up with TRBD2. The CDR3 loop spans 15 amino acids. The germline V gene has CDR1 MNHNY and CDR2 SVGAGI (reference sequence). The V gene end was trimmed by 6 bases and the J gene end by 4 bases; junction bases not matched to a gene: 9.

This clonotype was seen a few times. V and J are TRBV6-2 or TRBV6-3 and TRBJ2-1; D ambiguous. Looked up from germline, CDR1 is MNHEY and CDR2 is SVGEGT. V lost 0 bases, J lost 6 bases, and 18 bases lay in between. The CDR3 sequence is 17 residues long. CDR3 coding DNA: TGTGCCAGCAGTTACTCGGCTGTTGATAGATATATCAATGAGCAGTTCTTC. Its protein is CASSYSAVDRYINEQFF.

This clonotype was detected only a few times. The chain couples TRBV12-3 or TRBV12-4 to TRBJ1-3, with D unclear. There are 12 residues in the CDR3. Deletions cut 6 bases from V and 4 bases from J, with 7 bases between. Here the CDR3 DNA reads TGTGCCAGCAGCCTCCAGGGAAACACCATATATTTT. This encodes CASSLQGNTIYF.

Ten or more counts support this clonotype. The chain employs TRBV20-1 and TRBJ1-2; 7 bases agree with TRBD1. V was pared by 3 bases and J by 3 bases, with 10 bases of the junction left unmatched. Germline loops: CDR1 DFQATT, CDR2 SNEGSKA (reference sequence). The CDR3 has 15 residues. The CDR3 DNA is TGCAGTGCTAGTGGAAGGGGGCCCTATGACTATGGCTACACCTTC. Protein sequence: CSASGRGPYDYGYTF.

Turning to this clonotype: It may be a read error: a sequence one base away is much more abundant. V is TRBV24-1 and J is TRBJ2-1, with TRBD1 as a possible D gene (5 bases). This CDR3 comprises 14 residues. Looked up from germline, CDR1 is KGHDR and CDR2 is SFDVKD. Here the CDR3 reads CATSDGPPGNGQFF. The CDR3, as DNA: TGTGCCACCAGTGACGGACCCCCAGGGAATGGGCAGTTCTTC.

The J gene is TRBJ1-2, the V gene TRBV12-3 or TRBV12-4; D call uncertain. V lost 8 bases to trimming and J lost 9 bases, with 25 bases between them. This CDR3 spans 15 amino acids. DNA of the CDR3: TGTGCCAGCGGTAAGGTGGCCGTTGAAGGACGGAGCTACACCTTC. Translation: CASGKVAVEGRSYTF.

The V and J genes are TRBV6-5 and TRBJ1-2, with unresolved D. The ends were cut back, 6 bases at V and 2 bases at J, with 13 bases in the middle. This CDR3 region has 14 residues. CDR1 is MNHEY and CDR2 is SVGAGI in the germline V gene. CDR3 amino acids: CASRESFGNYGYTF. Here the CDR3 DNA reads TGTGCCAGCAGGGAGAGCTTCGGGAACTATGGCTACACCTTC.

This clonotype has at least ten counts. V and J are TRBV11-3 and TRBJ2-7; 9 bases map to TRBD2. V dropped 3 bases and J dropped 1; count of bases not matched to a gene: 1. This CDR3 comprises 14 residues. Germline V gene sequence: CDR1 SGHNT, CDR2 YENEEA. The CDR3 reads CASSLGLASYEQYF. The CDR3 coding sequence is TGTGCCAGCAGCTTGGGACTAGCATCCTACGAGCAGTACTTC. Full variable domain (remainder filled in from reference TRBV11-3 and TRBJ2-7): EAGVVQSPRYKIIEKKQPVAFWCNPISGHNTLYWYLQNLGQGPELLIRYENEEAVDDSQLPKDRFSAERLKGVDSTLKIQPAELGDSAVYLCASSLGLASYEQYFGPGTRLTVT.

Only a few counts were recorded for this clonotype. CDR3 sequence: CSVGGWGNRETQYF. For the CDR3, the DNA is TGCAGCGTCGGTGGATGGGGGAACAGGGAGACCCAGTACTTC. The chain recombines TRBV29-1 with TRBJ2-5, with D perhaps TRBD1 or TRBD2 (5 bases each). V lost 6 bases to trimming and J lost 5 bases, with 19 bases between them. The CDR3 runs to 14 residues. Germline V gives CDR1 SQVTM, CDR2 ANQGSEA.

A few counts support this clonotype. Here the CDR3 DNA reads TGCAGCGTCACTCCGGAGGTGGGGACCCAGTACTTC. Translation gives CSVTPEVGTQYF. J is TRBJ2-5 and V is TRBV29-1, with D perhaps TRBD2 (5 bases). The CDR3 runs to 12 residues. V was cut by 6 bases and J by 7 bases, with 15 bases left in between. From germline, CDR1 is SQVTM and CDR2 ANQGSEA.

This clonotype was detected ten times or more. The chain is built from TRBV28 and TRBJ2-1; 8 nucleotides align to TRBD2. This CDR3 region has 15 residues. The junction had 14 bases not matched to a gene; V was cut back by 6 bases and J by 10 bases. CDR1 MDHEN and CDR2 SYDVKM come from the germline V gene. The CDR3 region has the DNA TGTGCCAGCAGCCCCGGGACTAGTCCGATTTACGAGCAGTTCTTC. It yields the protein CASSPGTSPIYEQFF.

This clonotype has at least ten counts. V is TRBV27 and J is TRBJ2-4; no clear D. V lost 3 bases to trimming and J lost 1 base, with 13 bases between them. The CDR3 length is 16 residues. The germline CDR1 and CDR2 sequences are MNHEY and SMNVEV (reference sequence). Written as DNA, the CDR3 is TGTGCCAGCAGTTTTGACGAGATGACCGCCAAAAACATTCAGTACTTC. Its translation is CASSFDEMTAKNIQYF.

The chain is built from TRBV1 and TRBJ1-2. TRBV1 is classified as a pseudogene. CDR3 length equals 17 residues. The CDR3 region has the DNA TGCACCAGCAGCCAAGGAGGAGGGGTAGGAAGCTACTATGGCTACACCTTC. Translation gives CTSSQGGGVGSYYGYTF.

This clonotype occurred many times. This rearrangement joins TRBV4-2 to TRBJ2-1; no reliable D call. Germline V gene data show CDR1 as LGHNA and CDR2 as YNFKEQ. This CDR3 has 17 residues. The V end lost 1 base, the J end lost 0 bases, and 13 bases lay between the germline ends. CDR3 nucleotide sequence: TGTGCCAGCAGCCAAGTTCTTAGCCCCTACTCCTACAATGAGCAGTTCTTC. It translates to CASSQVLSPYSYNEQFF.

This clonotype was seen at least ten times. V is TRBV4-2 and J is TRBJ2-3; TRBD2 matches 14 bases. The CDR3 consists of 16 residues. The germline V gene has CDR1 LGHNA and CDR2 YNFKEQ. J lost 8 bases, V lost 2 bases, and 6 bases had no gene match. This chain's CDR3 is CASSQNPGLAGGTQYF. CDR3 DNA: TGTGCCAGCAGCCAAAATCCCGGACTAGCGGGGGGTACGCAGTATTTT.

This rearrangement joins TRBV12-3 or TRBV12-4 to TRBJ2-3; D not resolved. The CDR3 consists of 15 residues. V shed 5 bases and J shed 2 bases, with 14 bases lying between them. For the CDR3, the DNA is TGTGCCAGCAGTATACCCATGGGGTCCACAGATACGCAGTATTTT. It translates to CASSIPMGSTDTQYF.

There are many counts of this clonotype. V usage is TRBV4-3 and J usage is TRBJ1-5; D is perhaps TRBD1 (6 bases). CDR3 length: 18 residues. Germline V gives CDR1 LGHNA, CDR2 YSLEER. Trimming pared 0 bases from V and 1 base from J, leaving 16 bases between. The CDR3 loop reads CASSQDLVYRASNQPQHF. The CDR3, as DNA: TGCGCCAGCAGCCAAGATCTAGTATACAGGGCGAGCAATCAGCCCCAGCATTTT.

This clonotype was seen many times. The chain couples TRBV11-2 to TRBJ2-2; TRBD2 agrees at 10 bases. Germline CDR1 is SGHAT and CDR2 is FQNNGV. The CDR3 contains 17 residues. V lost 5 bases, J lost 1 base, and 7 bases stayed unmatched. The CDR3 DNA reads as TGTGCCAGCAGCACAATTAGCGGGGGGATGAACACCGGGGAGCTGTTTTTT. It codes for CASSTISGGMNTGELFF.